Listed below are T cell receptor beta chains from one sample, sequenced in a study of radiotherapy plus CTLA-4 blockade in lung cancer. This table comes from immunoSEQ multiplex PCR, and its TCRdb copy is limited to in-frame clones, with some not included. The sample has around 80,000 clones; approximately 73% are singletons. The sequences come from peripheral blood, collected from a patient treated with radiotherapy plus ipilimumab. These receptors came from a human donor with non-small cell lung cancer whose response to radiotherapy plus ipilimumab could not be evaluated. Both conserved end residues are part of each CDR3. A D gene is named only where the DNA matches it firmly. The listing skips clone size in some rows; elsewhere it reads once, few, many or a size class.

TRBJ1-2	TRBV7-9	-	-	TGTGCCAGCAGCTTAGGGGCACGGGGGGGCTATGGCTACACCTTC	CASSLGARGGYGYTF
TRBJ1-1	TRBV7-3	TRBD1	-	TGTGCCAGCAGCCGCTACGGGACAGGGGGCACTGAAGCTTTCTTT	CASSRYGTGGTEAFF
TRBJ1-5	TRBV6-6	TRBD1	-	TGTGCCAGCACAAATGGACAGGGCTCGCAGCCCCAGCATTTT	CASTNGQGSQPQHF
TRBJ1-4	TRBV18	TRBD1	-	TGTGCCAGCTCGTCTGGGACAGGGACTGAAAAACTGTTTTTT	CASSSGTGTEKLFF
TRBJ2-3	TRBV6-5	TRBD2	-	TGTGCCAGCAGCCGGACTAGCGGATTCACAGATACGCAGTATTTT	CASSRTSGFTDTQYF
TRBJ2-7	TRBV6-1	-	-	TGTGCCAGCAAGAGGCACGGTCCTTCCTACGAGCAGTACTTC	CASKRHGPSYEQYF
TRBJ2-5	TRBV6-6	-	-	TGTGCCAGCAGTGTGGACTCGAACACGGAGACCCAGTACTTC	CASSVDSNTETQYF
TRBJ1-5	TRBV19	-	-	TGTGCCAGTAGTATGGTTCAGGGGAATCAGCCCCAGCATTTT	CASSMVQGNQPQHF
TRBJ2-3	TRBV4-3	-	-	TGCGCCAGCAGCCAAGCCGTCCTGGCGGGCGGGGAATACACAGATACGCAGTATTTT	CASSQAVLAGGEYTDTQYF
TRBJ1-1	TRBV11-1	-	-	TGTGCCAGCAGCCCCGGGACGGGGGGCCTCACTGAAGCTTTCTTT	CASSPGTGGLTEAFF
TRBJ2-3	TRBV4-3	-	once	TGCGCCAGCAGCCAGACATTCAGAGATACGCAGTATTTT	CASSQTFRDTQYF
TRBJ2-2	TRBV7-3	-	-	TGTGCCAGCAGCTCAAACGGGGGGCATAACACCGGGGAGCTGTTTTTT	CASSSNGGHNTGELFF
TRBJ2-1	TRBV9	TRBD2	-	TGTGCCAGCAGCGTAGTGGAAGCGGGAGGTGGGAATGAGCAGTTCTTC	CASSVVEAGGGNEQFF
TRBJ1-2	TRBV7-6	-	-	TGTGCCAGCAGCTTAGCCCAGGGGTTCGGCTATGGCTACACCTTC	CASSLAQGFGYGYTF
TRBJ1-6	TRBV19	-	few	TGTGCCAGTAGTATTTCAGGGGTCAATTCACCCCTCCACTTT	CASSISGVNSPLHF
TRBJ2-7	TRBV27	TRBD1	-	TGTGCCAGCAGTTTCACCGCGCGACAGGGGACGACCTACGAGCAGTACTTC	CASSFTARQGTTYEQYF
TRBJ2-5	TRBV7-7	TRBD2	-	TGTGCCAGCAGCTTAACCCCCCCTAGCGGACAAGAGACCCAGTACTTC	CASSLTPPSGQETQYF
TRBJ1-2	TRBV7-2	-	-	TGTGCCAGCAGCTCGGGGCCGGGAGGCGGCTACACCTTC	CASSSGPGGGYTF
TRBJ1-4	TRBV19	TRBD1	-	TGTGCCAGTAGTACGGGGACAGCTAATGAAAAACTGTTTTTT	CASSTGTANEKLFF
TRBJ1-1	TRBV4-1	-	-	TGCGCCAGCAGCCCGGGGGGCTTAATGACTGAAGCTTTCTTT	CASSPGGLMTEAFF
TRBJ2-3	TRBV7-9	-	-	TGTGCCAGCAGCTTTCGTCAGATCGGAGTCAATTCAGATACGCAGTATTTT	CASSFRQIGVNSDTQYF
TRBJ1-2	TRBV7-2	-	-	TGTGCCAGCAGGGGGGGGACGGAAAACTATGGCTACACCTTC	CASRGGTENYGYTF
TRBJ1-2	TRBV14	-	-	TGTGCCAGCAGCGACGGGGTTAACTATGGCTACACCTTC	CASSDGVNYGYTF
TRBJ2-7	TRBV9	TRBD2	-	TGTGCCAGCAGCGTAGCTGGCGGGACTACCTACGAGCAGTACTTC	CASSVAGGTTYEQYF
TRBJ2-3	TRBV13	TRBD2	-	TGTGCCAGCAGCCTAGCTAAGGGACTAGCGGGAATGGGCACAGATACGCAGTATTTT	CASSLAKGLAGMGTDTQYF
TRBJ1-2	TRBV6-1	-	-	TGTGCCAGCAGTGAGATCTACAGGGAACACTATGGCTACACCTTC	CASSEIYREHYGYTF
TRBJ2-1	TRBV6-4	TRBD2	few	TGTGCCAGCAGTGACTCGTTTGGAGGGAGGGTAAACAATGAGCAGTTCTTC	CASSDSFGGRVNNEQFF
TRBJ2-7	TRBV6-5	-	-	TGTGCCAGCAGTTACCGACGGGGCGGGGAGGACGAGCAGTACTTC	CASSYRRGGEDEQYF
TRBJ2-3	TRBV25-1	-	-	TGTGCCAGCAGTGATCACGGGGACACAGATACGCAGTATTTT	CASSDHGDTDTQYF
TRBJ2-7	TRBV6-6	-	few	TGTGCCAGCAAGAGGCACGGTCCTTCCTACGAGCAGTACTTC	CASKRHGPSYEQYF
TRBJ1-1	TRBV27	TRBD1	-	TGTGCCAGCAGTGGGGGCAGGGGGCTCACTGAAGCTTTCTTT	CASSGGRGLTEAFF
TRBJ2-5	TRBV7-6	-	-	TGTGCCAGCAGCTTATTTTACAGGAAGGACCAAGAGACCCAGTACTTC	CASSLFYRKDQETQYF
TRBJ2-7	TRBV7-2	-	-	TGTGCCAGCAGCATATACCGGGACAATTCCTACGAGCAGTACTTC	CASSIYRDNSYEQYF
TRBJ1-1	TRBV11-2	TRBD1	-	TGTGTGTGGACAGGGGGCCATGGCACTGAAGCTTTCTTT	CVWTGGHGTEAFF
TRBJ1-2	TRBV4-1	-	-	TGCGCCAGCAGCCAAGGGGGAAGGGCGGACAATAGCTATGGCTACACCTTC	CASSQGGRADNSYGYTF
TRBJ1-1	TRBV5-1	TRBD1	-	TGCGCCAGCAGCTATTCGACAGGGGGGTATGCTGAAGCTTTCTTT	CASSYSTGGYAEAFF
TRBJ2-7	TRBV5-1	TRBD2	few	TGCGCCAGCAGCTTGGTGGCGGGGGGGCCTAGCGAGCAGTACTTC	CASSLVAGGPSEQYF
TRBJ1-4	TRBV6-5	-	-	TGTGCCAGCAGTCCCCAGGGATACGGGAGTGAAAAACTGTTTTTT	CASSPQGYGSEKLFF
TRBJ1-5	TRBV28	-	few	TGTGCCAGCAGTTCAGCGCGGGCTAGCAATCAGCCCCAGCATTTT	CASSSARASNQPQHF
TRBJ1-1	TRBV20-1	-	few	TGCAGTGCTGGGACACGACCTTTCTTT	CSAGTRPFF